This T cell receptor beta chain was sequenced for a study of shared clonotypes between healthy human individuals. The study, taken as a whole, reports: Compared with clonotypes that all four donors shared, non-shared clonotypes had lower generation probabilities.

CD8 cells regarded as naive lacked CD45RO, were positively chosen for CCR7, and omitted terminally differentiated effector memory CD45RA+ cells. Worth noting for this clone: The target antigen is unknown. An end of the junction does not agree with germline; a read error may underlie this.

TCRdb's table, derived via immunoSEQ multiplex PCR, lists solely in-frame clones and lacks some. The sample holds a few million clones, about 94% seen once. The CDR3 spans 14 residues. The germline gives CDR1 MGHRA, CDR2 YSYEKL. The receptor was derived from a man aged 18 to 30 in good health. Some clones in this sample may be carry-over from other donors' samples. The specimen was naive CD8+ T cells from PBMCs. The chain couples TRBV4-1 to TRBJ1-1; 7 bases are a match to TRBD1. Here the CDR3 reads CASSQVGGLMGQLF. In nucleotides, the CDR3 is TGCGCCAGCAGCCAAGTTGGGGGCCTAATGGGACAGCTCTTT.